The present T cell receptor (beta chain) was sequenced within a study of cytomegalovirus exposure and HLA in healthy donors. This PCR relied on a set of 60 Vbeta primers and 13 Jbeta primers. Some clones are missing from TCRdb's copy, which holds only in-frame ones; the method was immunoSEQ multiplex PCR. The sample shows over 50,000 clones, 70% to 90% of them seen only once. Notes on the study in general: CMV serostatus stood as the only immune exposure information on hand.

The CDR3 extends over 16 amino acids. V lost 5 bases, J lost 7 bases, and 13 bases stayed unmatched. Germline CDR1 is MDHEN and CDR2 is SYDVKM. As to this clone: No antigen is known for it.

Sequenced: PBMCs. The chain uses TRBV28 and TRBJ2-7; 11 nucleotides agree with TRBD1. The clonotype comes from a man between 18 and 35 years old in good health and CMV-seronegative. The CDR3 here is CASSPNAWGTGGEQYF. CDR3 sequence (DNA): TGTGCCAGCAGTCCCAACGCGTGGGGGACAGGGGGGGAGCAGTACTTC.